This T cell receptor (beta chain) was retrieved from a study of CD8+CD57+ T cells in acquired aplastic anemia. Study-level information: Roughly 3.2 ug was the average amount of DNA from sorted CD4+ and CD8+ cells. Findings and caveats of the study: Between patients and controls, CD8+ Simpson's diversity did not vary significantly. Comparison of patients with controls identified about 27 shared CD8+ CDR3 sequences.

The CDR3 has 12 amino acids. The germline V and J ends were trimmed by 3 bases and 4 bases, with 10 bases remaining between them. CDR1 is DFQATT and CDR2 is SNEGSKA in the germline V gene (reference sequence). The study profiled TCR beta VDJ and CDR3 using genomic DNA as template. TCRdb fed the reads into MiXCR, producing one record per CDR3 protein. Among 150,000 to 200,000 distinct CDR3 sequences listed, around 50% were seen once. Comments on this clonotype: What it binds is unknown.

Patients who underwent sequencing had shown CD8+CD57+ cell expansion by flow cytometry. By the time of blood sampling, patients had still received no therapy. The receptor's source is a human donor with aplastic anemia. Sequencing was carried out using sorted CD4+, CD8+, or CD8+CD57+ T cells (not recorded which) from PBMCs. The chain carries TRBV20-1 and TRBJ2-7, with no clear D. The CDR3 coding sequence is TGCAGTGCTAGTGTTCTGGGTTACGAGCAGTACTTC. It translates to CSASVLGYEQYF.